This T cell receptor beta chain originates from a study of blood T cells in healthy people across ages. Study-level findings and limits: When set beside aged donors, long-lived donors presented more naive CD4+ cells and higher diversity. CMV infection status of these donors was not known.

This clonotype was seen a handful of times. Its specificity is not known. A second PCR, run for about 7 to 11 cycles, used a sample-barcoded 5' primer plus a J-beta primer mix. Every cDNA molecule bore a tag from a template-switch adaptor containing 12 random nucleotides. All samples yielded 2.5 million or more CDR3-containing paired-end reads. Using its own MiXCR run on the 5' RACE reads, TCRdb lists one record per CDR3 protein. The table shows over 1,500,000 distinct CDR3 sequences, with roughly 50% occurring only once. The CDR3 totals 20 residues. Germline V lookup: CDR1 SGDLS, CDR2 YYNGEE. V dropped 4 bases and J dropped 2; count of bases not matched to a gene: 13.

This clonotype was obtained from a woman aged 40 to 55 in good health. J is TRBJ2-3 and V is TRBV9, with TRBD2 matching 16 bases. Sequences were obtained from blood. The CDR3 DNA is TGTGCCAGCAGCCCAAGCCGTGGGACTAGCGGGGGGGATACCACAGATACGCAGTATTTT. It encodes CASSPSRGTSGGDTTDTQYF.